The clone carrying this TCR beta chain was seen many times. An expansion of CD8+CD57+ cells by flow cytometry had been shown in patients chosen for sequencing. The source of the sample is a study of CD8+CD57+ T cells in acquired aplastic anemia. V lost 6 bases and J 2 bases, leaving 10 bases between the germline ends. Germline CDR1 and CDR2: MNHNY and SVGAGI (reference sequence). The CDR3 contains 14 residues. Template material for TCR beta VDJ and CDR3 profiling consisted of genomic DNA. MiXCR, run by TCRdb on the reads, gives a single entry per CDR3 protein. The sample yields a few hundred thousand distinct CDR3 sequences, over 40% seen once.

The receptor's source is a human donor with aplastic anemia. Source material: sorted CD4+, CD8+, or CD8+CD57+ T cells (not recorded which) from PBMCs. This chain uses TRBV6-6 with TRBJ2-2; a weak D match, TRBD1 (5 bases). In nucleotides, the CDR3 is TGTGCCAGCAGAACAGGAGCTAACACCGGGGAGCTGTTTTTT. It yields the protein CASRTGANTGELFF.